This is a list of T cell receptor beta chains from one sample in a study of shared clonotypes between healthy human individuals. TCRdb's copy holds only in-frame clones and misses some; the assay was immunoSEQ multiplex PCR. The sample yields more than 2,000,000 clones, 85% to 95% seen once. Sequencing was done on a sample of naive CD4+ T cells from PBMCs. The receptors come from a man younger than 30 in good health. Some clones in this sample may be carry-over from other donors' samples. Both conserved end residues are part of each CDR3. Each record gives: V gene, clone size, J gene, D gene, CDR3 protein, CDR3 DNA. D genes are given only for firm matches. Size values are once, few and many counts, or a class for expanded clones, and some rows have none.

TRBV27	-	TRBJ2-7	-	CASGGTQYEQYF	TGTGCCAGCGGGGGCACCCAGTACGAGCAGTACTTC
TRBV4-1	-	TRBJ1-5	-	CASSQFRGMGEGQPQHF	TGCGCCAGCAGCCAATTTCGGGGCATGGGAGAGGGCCAGCCCCAGCATTTT
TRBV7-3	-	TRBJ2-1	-	CASSPSGWLDNEQFF	TGTGCCAGCAGCCCCTCGGGGTGGTTGGACAATGAGCAGTTCTTC
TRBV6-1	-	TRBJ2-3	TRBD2	CASSGLAGGGDTQYF	TGTGCCAGCAGCGGACTAGCGGGAGGGGGTGATACGCAGTATTTT
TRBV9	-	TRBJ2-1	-	CASTSGPNSYNEQFF	TGTGCCAGCACCTCGGGCCCTAACTCCTACAATGAGCAGTTCTTC
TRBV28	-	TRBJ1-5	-	CASRVGGEQPQHF	TGTGCCAGCAGAGTGGGAGGGGAGCAGCCCCAGCATTTT
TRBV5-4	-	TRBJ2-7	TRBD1	CASSLRQGSSYEQYF	TGTGCCAGCAGCTTGAGACAGGGGAGCTCCTACGAGCAGTACTTC
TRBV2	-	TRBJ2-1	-	CASSNSGYNEQFF	TGTGCCAGCAGCAATAGCGGCTACAATGAGCAGTTCTTC
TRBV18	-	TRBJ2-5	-	CASSPGGGQETQYF	TGTGCCAGCTCACCAGGTGGAGGGCAAGAGACCCAGTACTTC
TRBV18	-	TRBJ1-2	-	CASSPLGPKDYGYTF	TGTGCCAGCTCACCACTCGGGCCGAAGGACTATGGCTACACCTTC
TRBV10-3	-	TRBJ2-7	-	CAISGSGTPEQYF	TGTGCCATCAGTGGGTCAGGGACACCAGAGCAGTACTTC
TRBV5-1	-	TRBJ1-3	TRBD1	CASSLQGESSGNTIYF	TGCGCCAGCAGCTTACAGGGGGAGAGCTCTGGAAACACCATATATTTT
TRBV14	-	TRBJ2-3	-	CASSLFQGLSGRTDTQYF	TGTGCCAGCAGCCTGTTTCAAGGTTTGTCAGGGAGGACAGATACGCAGTATTTT
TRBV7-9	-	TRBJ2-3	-	CASSLAYGFTDTQYF	TGTGCCAGCAGCTTAGCATACGGATTCACAGATACGCAGTATTTT
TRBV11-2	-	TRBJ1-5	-	CASSLGSGHQPQHF	TGTGCCAGCAGCTTAGGGTCGGGCCATCAGCCCCAGCATTTT
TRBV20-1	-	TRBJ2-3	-	CSATRGDTQYF	TGCAGTGCTACTAGGGGAGATACGCAGTATTTT
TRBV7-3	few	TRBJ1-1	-	CASSQIPGRSFNAEAFF	TGTGCCAGCAGCCAAATTCCGGGACGATCGTTTAACGCTGAAGCTTTCTTT
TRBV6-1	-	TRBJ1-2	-	CASSENPGPYGYTF	TGTGCCAGCAGTGAAAACCCGGGACCCTATGGCTACACCTTC
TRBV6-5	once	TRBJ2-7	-	CASSFRGDSYEQYF	TGTGCCAGCAGTTTCAGGGGCGACTCCTACGAGCAGTACTTC
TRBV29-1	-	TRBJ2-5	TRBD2	CSVNLAGVETQYF	TGCAGCGTTAACCTAGCGGGAGTAGAGACCCAGTACTTC
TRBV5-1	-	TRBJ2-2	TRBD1	CASSLWTGANLAGELFF	TGCGCCAGCAGCTTGTGGACAGGGGCTAACCTCGCCGGGGAGCTGTTTTTT
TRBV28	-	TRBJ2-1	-	CASFAGNAASRQFF	TGTGCCAGCTTTGCGGGGAATGCCGCCAGTCGGCAGTTCTTC
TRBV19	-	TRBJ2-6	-	CASMAASSGANVLTF	TGTGCCAGTATGGCCGCTTCCTCTGGGGCCAACGTCCTGACTTTC
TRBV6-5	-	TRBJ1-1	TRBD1	CASRRQGAGNTEAFF	TGTGCCAGCAGGCGGCAGGGGGCGGGGAACACTGAAGCTTTCTTT
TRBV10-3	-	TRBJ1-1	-	CATATGGRGNTEAFF	TGTGCCACCGCTACGGGGGGTAGGGGGAACACTGAAGCTTTCTTT
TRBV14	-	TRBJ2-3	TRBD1	CASSDLDRATDTQYF	TGTGCCAGCAGCGACCTGGACAGGGCCACAGATACGCAGTATTTT
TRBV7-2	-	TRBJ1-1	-	CASSLVPSWAGPRGTEAFF	TGTGCCAGCAGCTTAGTTCCTAGTTGGGCGGGGCCCCGGGGCACTGAAGCTTTCTTT
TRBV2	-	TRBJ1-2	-	CASRNGPGPRGYTF	TGTGCCAGCAGGAACGGACCGGGCCCCAGGGGCTACACCTTC
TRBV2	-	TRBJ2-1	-	CASSLGPPSLNEQFF	TGTGCCAGCAGTCTAGGACCGCCCTCACTCAATGAGCAGTTCTTC
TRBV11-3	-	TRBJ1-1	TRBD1	CASSLEGTGMNTEAFF	TGTGCCAGCAGCTTAGAGGGGACAGGTATGAACACTGAAGCTTTCTTT
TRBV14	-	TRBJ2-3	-	CASSPTLPPDTQYF	TGTGCCAGCAGCCCCACCTTACCCCCAGATACGCAGTATTTT
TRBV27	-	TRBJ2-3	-	CASSLRARQRSTDTQYF	TGTGCCAGCAGTTTAAGGGCCCGGCAGCGAAGCACAGATACGCAGTATTTT
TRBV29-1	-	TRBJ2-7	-	CSVERLKSSYEQYF	TGCAGCGTTGAGCGGCTGAAGAGCTCCTACGAGCAGTACTTC
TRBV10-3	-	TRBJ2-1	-	CATRTQGSSYNEQFF	TGTGCCACCCGAACCCAGGGGAGCTCCTACAATGAGCAGTTCTTC
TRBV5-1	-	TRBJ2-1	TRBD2	CASSQSLAGGPSNEQFF	TGCGCCAGCAGCCAATCACTAGCGGGAGGGCCTAGCAATGAGCAGTTCTTC
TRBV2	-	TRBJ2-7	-	CASREQREAYEQYF	TGTGCCAGCAGGGAACAACGAGAGGCATACGAGCAGTACTTC
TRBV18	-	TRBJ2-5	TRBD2	CASSPRAGGEETQYF	TGTGCCAGCTCACCAAGAGCGGGAGGGGAAGAGACCCAGTACTTC
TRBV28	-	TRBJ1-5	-	CASSLSIRAGDSNQPQHF	TGTGCCAGCAGTTTATCGATAAGGGCGGGGGATAGCAATCAGCCCCAGCATTTT
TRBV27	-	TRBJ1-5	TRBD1	CASSLSDRGQPQHF	TGTGCCAGCAGTTTATCGGACAGGGGTCAGCCCCAGCATTTT
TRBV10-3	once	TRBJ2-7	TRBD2	CAITYARAGVGEQYF	TGTGCCATCACCTACGCGAGGGCGGGAGTCGGCGAGCAGTACTTC
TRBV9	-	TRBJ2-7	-	CASSSYEQYF	TGTGCCAGCTCGTCCTACGAGCAGTACTTC
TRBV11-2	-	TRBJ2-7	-	CASSLRQPGTTYEQYF	TGTGCCAGCAGCTTACGACAGCCCGGTACCACCTACGAGCAGTACTTC
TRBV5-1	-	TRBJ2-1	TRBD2	CASSLLAGVYNEQFF	TGCGCCAGCAGCTTACTAGCGGGAGTCTACAATGAGCAGTTCTTC
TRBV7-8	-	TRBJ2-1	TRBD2	CASSFVDSGRNEQFF	TGTGCCAGCAGCTTCGTTGATAGCGGGAGAAACGAGCAGTTCTTC
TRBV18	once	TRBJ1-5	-	CASSPAGTNQPQHF	TGTGCCAGCTCCCCGGCGGGTACAAATCAGCCCCAGCATTTT